One and the same sample provided the 30 T cell receptor beta chains below, sequenced in a study of blood T cell repertoires in COVID-19. This table comes from immunoSEQ multiplex PCR, and its TCRdb copy is limited to in-frame clones, with some not included. The sample has 150,000 or so clones; about 89% are singletons. Sequences were obtained from peripheral blood. The receptors derive from a man aged 45 to 65 with acute or convalescent COVID-19.

This chain connects TRBV28 to TRBJ2-2, with TRBD1 matching 8 bases. Germline CDR1 and CDR2: MDHEN and SYDVKM. CDR3 length: 15 amino acids. V lost 2 bases, J lost 5 bases, and 4 bases stayed unmatched. The CDR3 bases are TGTGCCAGCAGTTTACAGGGGGCAGGGACCGGGGAGCTGTTTTTT. It encodes CASSLQGAGTGELFF.

The chain joins TRBV4-2 to TRBJ2-4; 13 positions match TRBD2. Looked up from germline, CDR1 is LGHNA and CDR2 is YNFKEQ. There are 16 residues in the CDR3. V shed 1 base and J 3 bases; nucleotides not matched to a gene: 0. In DNA, the CDR3 is TGTGCCAGCAGCCAAGGGACTAGCGGGGGCAAAAACATTCAGTACTTC. Encoded protein: CASSQGTSGGKNIQYF.

The chain combines TRBV9 with TRBJ2-6; the match to TRBD1 covers 7 bases. Per the germline V gene, CDR1 is SGDLS and CDR2 is YYNGEE. This CDR3 comprises 18 residues. J lost 0 bases, V lost 0 bases, and 6 bases had no gene match. The CDR3 DNA reads TGTGCCAGCAGCGTAGCTGGGACAGTTAACTCTGGGGCCAACGTCCTGACTTTC. This encodes CASSVAGTVNSGANVLTF.

This clone was seen only a few times. The CDR3 sequence: CASSDRGTLLGGYTF. In nucleotides, the CDR3 is TGTGCCAGCTCCGACAGGGGGACCCTTCTGGGTGGCTACACCTTC. V gene TRBV19 combines with J gene TRBJ1-2, with TRBD1 matching over 9 bases. V lost 9 bases and J lost 7; bases outside the gene matches: 15. Germline V gene data show CDR1 as LNHDA and CDR2 as SQIVND (reference sequence). This CDR3 comprises 15 residues.

J is TRBJ2-1 and V is TRBV6-2 or TRBV6-3; no definite D call. The ends were cut back, 3 bases at V and 3 bases at J, with 12 bases in the middle. Per germline, CDR1 MNHEY and CDR2 SVGEGT. The CDR3 has 15 amino acids. The CDR3, as DNA: TGTGCCAGCAGTTATTACCGAGATATCTACAATGAGCAGTTCTTC. Translating gives CASSYYRDIYNEQFF.

The rearrangement joins TRBV10-2 to TRBJ2-1; 9 bases are a match to TRBD2. There are 15 residues in the CDR3. V shed 6 bases and J 2 bases; nucleotides not matched to a gene: 5. CDR1 is WSHSY, CDR2 SAAADI, per germline. The CDR3 DNA follows: TGCGCCAGCAGCACGACTAGCGGAGCCTACAATGAGCAGTTCTTC. This encodes CASSTTSGAYNEQFF.

The rearrangement uses TRBV7-9 and TRBJ2-7, with TRBD2 identical over 9 bases. V gave up 3 bases and J gave up 3 bases; unmatched junction bases: 3. There are 14 residues in the CDR3. The germline V gene has CDR1 SEHNR and CDR2 FQNEAQ (reference sequence). The CDR3, as DNA: TGTGCCAGCAGCTTTGCTAGCGGGATCTACGAGCAGTACTTC. Its protein product is CASSFASGIYEQYF. Full variable domain (outside the CDR3, taken from reference TRBV7-9 and TRBJ2-7): DTGVSQNPRHKITKRGQNVTFRCDPISEHNRLYWYRQTLGQGPEFLTYFQNEAQLEKSRLLSDRFSAERPKGSFSTLEIQRTEQGDSAMYLCASSFASGIYEQYFGPGTRLTVT.

The chain links TRBV24-1 to TRBJ2-3; a weak D match, TRBD2 (5 bases). The CDR3 length is 14 residues. V lost 4 bases, J lost 2 bases, and 9 bases lay in between. Germline lookup yields CDR1 KGHDR and CDR2 SFDVKD. CDR3 in DNA: TGTGCCACCAGTGAATCGGACTCCACAGATACGCAGTATTTT. Its translation: CATSESDSTDTQYF.

The chain is built from TRBV14 and TRBJ1-5, with a tentative D call TRBD1 (5 bases). The CDR3 length is 18 residues. The germline gives CDR1 SGHDN, CDR2 FVKESK. V was shortened by 0 bases and J by 5 bases, with 20 bases between the two germline ends. CDR3 sequence: CASSQEPLHIRGYQPQHF. The CDR3 DNA follows: TGTGCCAGCAGCCAAGAACCCCTTCATATAAGGGGCTATCAGCCCCAGCATTTT.

The chain has TRBV4-1 and TRBJ2-3; D gene ambiguous. CDR1 MGHRA and CDR2 YSYEKL come from the germline V gene. The CDR3 contains 16 residues. Trimming removed 1 base at V and 2 bases at J, with 13 bases between. This chain's CDR3 is CASSQGSGLNTDTQYF. For the CDR3, the DNA is TGCGCCAGCAGCCAAGGATCCGGGTTGAACACAGATACGCAGTATTTT.

J is TRBJ2-1 and V is TRBV27, with 9 bases fitting TRBD2. In germline, CDR1 is MNHEY, CDR2 SMNVEV (reference sequence). The CDR3 contains 15 residues. The ends lost 5 bases at V and 3 bases at J; junction bases unmatched: 5. CDR3 amino acids: CASSPGLAGYNEQFF. CDR3 sequence (DNA): TGTGCCAGCAGTCCGGGACTAGCCGGCTACAATGAGCAGTTCTTC.

This chain joins TRBV7-6 and TRBJ2-7, with D possibly being TRBD1 (6 bases). Trimming removed 1 base at V and 4 bases at J, with 14 bases between. Germline CDR1 SGHVS, CDR2 FNYEAQ. The CDR3 sequence is 15 residues long. CDR3 loop: CASSLGDTRGYEQYF. In nucleotides, the CDR3 is TGTGCCAGCAGCTTAGGGGACACACGGGGTTACGAGCAGTACTTC.

The chain has TRBV19 and TRBJ1-3, with D unresolved. The CDR3 loop spans 17 amino acids. The germline V and J ends were trimmed by 3 bases and 0 bases, with 15 bases remaining between them. The germline CDR1 and CDR2 sequences are LNHDA and SQIVND (reference sequence). The CDR3 sequence: CASSIGGDTFSGNTIYF. CDR3 DNA sequence: TGTGCCAGTAGTATCGGTGGCGACACCTTCTCTGGAAACACCATATATTTT.

The chain links TRBV27 to TRBJ1-2, with D tentatively TRBD1 (6 bases). The V gene's germline CDR1 is MNHEY and CDR2 SMNVEV (reference sequence). The CDR3 totals 14 residues. Trimming took off 3 bases at V and 7 bases at J, with 15 bases between the two ends. The CDR3 protein is CASSFTARGSGYTF. In nucleotides, the CDR3 is TGTGCCAGCAGTTTCACGGCTAGGGGGAGTGGCTACACCTTC.

V gene TRBV5-6 combines with J gene TRBJ2-5, with D tentatively TRBD1 (6 bases). The CDR3 consists of 14 residues. Trimming removed 4 bases at V and 1 base at J, with 11 bases between. CDR1 SGHDT and CDR2 YYEEEE come from the germline V gene. CDR3 protein: CASSPQGTQETQYF. CDR3 sequence (DNA): TGTGCCAGCAGCCCGCAGGGGACCCAAGAGACCCAGTACTTC.

In nucleotides, the CDR3 is TGCGCCAGCAGCCGGGGGACAACTCCACTGGGGACTGAAGCTTTCTTT. Protein sequence: CASSRGTTPLGTEAFF. The genes are TRBV4-3 and TRBJ1-1; possibly TRBD1 for D (6 bases). V lost 4 bases and J lost 5, with 20 bases in between. CDR1 and CDR2 from the germline V gene are LGHNA and YSLEER. CDR3 length: 16 amino acids.

J is TRBJ2-2 and V is TRBV19, with TRBD2 matching over 11 bases. The CDR3 length is 16 residues. Germline CDR1 reads LNHDA; CDR2 reads SQIVND (reference sequence). The V gene end was trimmed by 7 bases and the J gene end by 3 bases; junction bases not matched to a gene: 7. The CDR3: CASTSLLAGDTGELFF. The CDR3 DNA sequence: TGTGCCAGTACCTCTTTACTAGCGGGAGACACCGGGGAGCTGTTTTTT.

The genes are TRBV6-5 and TRBJ2-2; D not resolved. The CDR3 runs to 16 residues. The V gene lost 1 base and the J gene lost 1 base, with 10 bases spanning the gap. Germline CDR1 MNHEY, CDR2 SVGAGI. The CDR3: CASSYWRPMNTGELFF. CDR3 nucleotide sequence: TGTGCCAGCAGTTACTGGCGGCCGATGAACACCGGGGAGCTGTTTTTT.

The chain uses TRBV10-3 and TRBJ2-7; the D gene is possibly TRBD1 (5 bases). CDR3 length: 15 amino acids. V lost 4 bases and J 0 bases, leaving 13 bases between the germline ends. Germline CDR1 reads ENHRY; CDR2 reads SYGVKD. This CDR3 is CAISGGRVSSYEQYV. The CDR3 DNA sequence: TGTGCCATCAGTGGTGGCAGGGTGAGCTCCTACGAGCAGTACGTC.

J is TRBJ2-7 and V is TRBV27; 7 nucleotides match TRBD1. The CDR3 contains 14 residues. CDR1 is MNHEY and CDR2 is SMNVEV in the germline V gene (reference sequence). Trimming removed 2 bases from V and 2 bases from J; junction bases left unmatched: 3. The CDR3 bases are TGTGCCAGCAGTTTAGGGACAGTTCCCTACGAGCAGTACTTC. Protein: CASSLGTVPYEQYF.

The chain carries TRBV7-2 and TRBJ1-2; D is unresolved. The germline V and J ends were trimmed by 2 bases and 5 bases, with 21 bases remaining between them. The CDR3 length is 17 residues. Per germline, CDR1 SGHTA and CDR2 FQGNSA. The CDR3 spells CASSLRGQQSSGYGYTF. For the CDR3, the DNA is TGTGCCAGCAGCTTAAGAGGTCAGCAGTCTTCGGGGTATGGCTACACCTTC. Full variable domain (missing parts from reference TRBV7-2 and TRBJ1-2): GAGVSQSPSNKVTEKGKDVELRCDPISGHTALYWYRQSLGQGLEFLIYFQGNSAPDKSGLPSDRFSAERTGGSVSTLTIQRTQQEDSAVYLCASSLRGQQSSGYGYTFGSGTRLTVV.

The chain joins TRBV7-9 to TRBJ1-4; 10 bases align to TRBD1. Germline CDR1 reads SEHNR; CDR2 reads FQNEAQ (reference sequence). CDR3 size: 15 residues. With 5 bases clipped from V and 7 bases from J, the junction kept 7 bases outside the gene matches. CDR3: CASSPRGDRGEKLFF. In DNA, the CDR3 is TGTGCCAGCAGCCCCAGGGGGGACAGGGGTGAAAAACTGTTTTTT.

V is TRBV6-5 and J is TRBJ1-5; tentative D call: TRBD1 (5 bases). Germline assignment: CDR1 MNHEY and CDR2 SVGAGI. The CDR3 is made up of 14 amino acids. Trimming took 3 bases from V and 7 from J, leaving 13 bases between them. CDR3 coding DNA: TGTGCCAGCAGTTATCGGGGGAGCGGGCAGCCCCAGCATTTT. It yields the protein CASSYRGSGQPQHF.

The chain joins TRBV7-6 to TRBJ2-1, with 15 bases aligning to TRBD2. The CDR3 length is 15 residues. Trimming at V came to 1 base and at J to 12 bases, leaving 4 bases not matched to a gene. In germline, CDR1 is SGHVS, CDR2 FNYEAQ. The CDR3: CASSLEPGLAGGQFF. The DNA of the CDR3 is TGTGCCAGCAGCTTAGAGCCGGGACTAGCGGGGGGGCAGTTCTTC.

This clone was seen just once. The chain couples TRBV5-1 to TRBJ1-1, with 7 bases lining up with TRBD1. Germline V gene data show CDR1 as SGHRS and CDR2 as YFSETQ. This CDR3 has 16 residues. J lost 4 bases, V lost 0 bases, and 9 bases had no gene match. DNA for the CDR3: TGCGCCAGCAGCTTGGTAGGGGGCGCGGGTAGCACTGAAGCTTTCTTT. It encodes CASSLVGGAGSTEAFF. The full variable domain, completed using reference TRBV5-1 and TRBJ1-1, is KAGVTQTPRYLIKTRGQQVTLSCSPISGHRSVSWYQQTPGQGLQFLFEYFSETQRNKGNFPGRFSGRQFSNSRSEMNVSTLELGDSALYLCASSLVGGAGSTEAFFGQGTRLTVV.

This clone was recorded a few times. V is TRBV29-1 and J is TRBJ1-1; the D gene is possibly TRBD1 (6 bases). The germline V and J ends were trimmed by 0 bases and 2 bases, with 10 bases remaining between them. Germline V gene lookup returns CDR1 SQVTM and CDR2 ANQGSEA. The CDR3 is made up of 14 amino acids. The CDR3 DNA sequence: TGCAGCGTTGAAGAGGGCAGGGGTAACACTGAAGCTTTCTTT. As protein: CSVEEGRGNTEAFF.

J is TRBJ2-5 and V is TRBV2; 8 bases fit TRBD1. The CDR3 is made up of 14 amino acids. Germline V gene data show CDR1 as SNHLY and CDR2 as FYNNEI. The ends lost 3 bases at V and 4 bases at J; junction bases unmatched: 4. As DNA, the CDR3 is TGTGCCAGCAGTGAGCAGGGGGCGGGAGAGACCCAGTACTTC. Translated: CASSEQGAGETQYF.

This chain links TRBV11-2 with TRBJ1-3; D is possibly TRBD1 (5 bases). CDR1 is SGHAT, CDR2 FQNNGV, per germline. The CDR3 length is 14 residues. V dropped 6 bases and J dropped 3 bases, with 12 bases sitting between them. CDR3 protein: CASRFGGIGNTIYF. The CDR3 DNA sequence: TGTGCCAGCAGATTCGGGGGGATTGGAAACACCATATATTTT.

The chain joins TRBV2 to TRBJ1-3; D not resolved. CDR1 SNHLY and CDR2 FYNNEI come from the germline V gene. Trimming cost V 6 bases and J 2 bases, with 11 bases left between them. The CDR3 length is 14 residues. The CDR3 loop is CASRATVTGNTIYF. DNA of the CDR3: TGTGCCAGCAGAGCTACAGTAACTGGAAACACCATATATTTT.

The V gene is TRBV19, the J gene TRBJ2-2; no definite D call. V lost 4 bases, J lost 5 bases, and 2 bases lay in between. The germline gives CDR1 LNHDA, CDR2 SQIVND (reference sequence). The CDR3 loop spans 11 amino acids. The CDR3 sequence: CASSTTGELFF. CDR3 coding DNA: TGTGCCAGTAGTACGACCGGGGAGCTGTTTTTT.